This TCR beta chain was captured in a study of blood T cells in healthy people across ages. Russia was home to the donors, healthy Caucasian individuals aged about 6 to 90. Trimming took 3 bases from V and 5 from J, leaving 14 bases between them. The CDR3 covers 15 residues. Next came a second PCR, run for about 7 to 11 cycles, which used a sample-barcoded 5' primer along with a J-beta primer mix. TCRdb re-derived calls from the 5' RACE reads in MiXCR, one entry per CDR3 protein. The data hold 800,000 to 1,300,000 distinct CDR3 sequences, with less than 25% observed a single time. The same sample was also used in a study of T cells of mothers and their children. From that study: Pairs that are related and pairs that are unrelated have TCR recombination output shaped similarly by thymic selection. Overlap ran slightly, non-significantly higher for related than unrelated mother-child pairs.

Sequencing was done on a sample of blood. The clonotype comes from a girl aged 2-15 years in good health. The rearrangement uses TRBV12-3 or TRBV12-4 and TRBJ1-5; D unresolved. The CDR3, as DNA: TGTGCCAGCAGTTTCGGGAGGACTGCCCATCAGCCCCAGCATTTT. Its protein product is CASSFGRTAHQPQHF.